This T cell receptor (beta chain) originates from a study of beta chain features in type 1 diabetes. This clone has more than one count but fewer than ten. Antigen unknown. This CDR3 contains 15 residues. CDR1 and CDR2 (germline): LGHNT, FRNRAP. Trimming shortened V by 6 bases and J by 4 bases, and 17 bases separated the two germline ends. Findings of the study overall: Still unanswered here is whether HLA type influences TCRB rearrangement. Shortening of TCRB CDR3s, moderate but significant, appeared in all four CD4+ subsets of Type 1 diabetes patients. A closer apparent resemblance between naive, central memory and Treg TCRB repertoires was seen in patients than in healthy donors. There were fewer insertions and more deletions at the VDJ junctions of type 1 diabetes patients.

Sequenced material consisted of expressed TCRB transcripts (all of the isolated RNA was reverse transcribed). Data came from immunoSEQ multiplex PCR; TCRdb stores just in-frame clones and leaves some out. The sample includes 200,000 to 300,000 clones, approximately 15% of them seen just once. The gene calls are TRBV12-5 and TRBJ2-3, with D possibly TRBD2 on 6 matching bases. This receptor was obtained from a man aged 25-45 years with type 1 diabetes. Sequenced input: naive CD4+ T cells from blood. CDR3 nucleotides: TGTGCTAGTGGATATTCGGGAGTCCAATCAGATACGCAGTATTTT. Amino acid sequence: CASGYSGVQSDTQYF.